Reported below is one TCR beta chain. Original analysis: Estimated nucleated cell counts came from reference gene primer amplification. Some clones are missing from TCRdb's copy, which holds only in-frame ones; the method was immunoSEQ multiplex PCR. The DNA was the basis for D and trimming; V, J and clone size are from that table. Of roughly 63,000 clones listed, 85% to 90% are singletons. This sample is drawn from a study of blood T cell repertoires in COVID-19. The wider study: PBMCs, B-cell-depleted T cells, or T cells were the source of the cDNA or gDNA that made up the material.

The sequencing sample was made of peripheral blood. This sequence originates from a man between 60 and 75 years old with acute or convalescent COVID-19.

The CDR3 here is CASTPTGGAGNQPQHF. CDR3 coding DNA: TGTGCCAGTACCCCGACAGGGGGCGCGGGCAATCAGCCCCAGCATTTT. The V gene is TRBV19, the J gene TRBJ1-5, with TRBD1 matching 10 bases. The V and J ends lost 7 bases and 2 bases, in that order; junction bases with no gene match: 8. CDR3 length: 16 amino acids. The germline CDR1 and CDR2 sequences are LNHDA and SQIVND (reference sequence).